The rows below give T cell receptor beta chains drawn from one sample of a study of cytomegalovirus exposure and HLA in healthy donors. Sequencing used immunoSEQ multiplex PCR; TCRdb keeps in-frame clones, though not all of them. The sample includes roughly 150,000 clones, more than 60% of them seen just once. The sample comprised PBMCs. These receptors came from a man aged 25-45 years in good health and CMV-seropositive. Each CDR3 is given with its conserved first and last residue. The D gene is left open where the match is weak. Expanded clones get a size class; other rows say once, few or many, or leave the size out.

length	D	V	size	J	CDR3	DNA
15	-	TRBV19	-	TRBJ1-2	CASSILTGPPRGYTF	TGTGCCAGTAGTATTTTAACAGGACCCCCGAGGGGCTACACCTTC
12	-	TRBV11-2	-	TRBJ2-5	CASSLSRETQYF	TGTGCCAGCAGCTTAAGCAGGGAGACCCAGTACTTC
17	TRBD2	TRBV10-3	-	TRBJ2-1	CAINRASGRGGDNEQFF	TGTGCCATCAACAGGGCTAGCGGGAGGGGCGGGGACAATGAGCAGTTCTTC
17	TRBD1	TRBV5-6	few	TRBJ1-1	CASSQASGGTTNTEAFF	TGTGCCAGCAGCCAGGCCTCAGGGGGCACGACGAACACTGAAGCTTTCTTT
12	-	TRBV7-9	-	TRBJ1-6	CASNSGNSPLHF	TGTGCCAGCAATTCAGGGAATTCACCCCTCCACTTT
14	TRBD1	TRBV10-3	-	TRBJ1-1	CAIRQGAQNTEAFF	TGTGCCATCAGGCAGGGGGCACAGAACACTGAAGCTTTCTTT
14	-	TRBV15	-	TRBJ2-7	CATSRDGQLYEQYF	TGTGCCACCAGCAGAGACGGACAGCTCTACGAGCAGTACTTC
14	TRBD1	TRBV28	few	TRBJ1-1	CASNRDRGRTEAFF	TGTGCCAGCAACAGGGACAGGGGACGTACTGAAGCTTTCTTT
16	TRBD1	TRBV6-5	few	TRBJ1-5	CASSYSGGGRNQPQHF	TGTGCCAGCAGTTACTCAGGAGGGGGCCGCAATCAGCCCCAGCATTTT
14	TRBD2	TRBV18	-	TRBJ2-5	CASSPPAGVETQYF	TGTGCCAGCTCACCCCCGGCGGGAGTTGAGACCCAGTACTTC
17	-	TRBV5-4	-	TRBJ2-3	CASSLTAGAPLTDTQYF	TGTGCCAGCAGCTTAACGGCGGGGGCACCTTTAACAGATACGCAGTATTTT
15	TRBD1	TRBV18	-	TRBJ2-1	CASSPGTGSYNEQFF	TGTGCCAGCTCACCCGGGACAGGGAGCTACAATGAGCAGTTCTTC
14	-	TRBV1	-	TRBJ2-7	CTSSQGGQTYEQYF	TGCACCAGCAGCCAGGGCGGGCAAACCTACGAGCAGTACTTC
15	TRBD2	TRBV5-4	-	TRBJ2-1	CASSSAGGPDHEQFF	TGTGCCAGCAGTTCTGCGGGAGGGCCTGATCATGAGCAGTTCTTC
15	-	TRBV11-3	-	TRBJ2-2	CASSLYEGPTGELFF	TGTGCCAGCAGCTTATACGAGGGCCCCACCGGGGAGCTGTTTTTT
15	TRBD1	TRBV28	-	TRBJ2-7	CASSSPGQVMPEQYF	TGTGCCAGCAGTTCGCCGGGACAGGTGATGCCCGAGCAGTACTTC
14	-	TRBV5-1	-	TRBJ1-3	CASSPQTVGNTIYF	TGCGCCAGCTCCCCGCAGACTGTTGGAAACACCATATATTTT
16	TRBD2	TRBV2	-	TRBJ2-1	CASNPRLAGVGNEQFF	TGTGCCAGCAACCCTCGCCTAGCGGGAGTGGGTAATGAGCAGTTCTTC
14	-	TRBV15	-	TRBJ2-1	CATKPSAAYNEQFF	TGTGCCACCAAACCCAGCGCAGCGTACAATGAGCAGTTCTTC
14	-	TRBV10-3	once	TRBJ2-2	CATRGSGNTGELFF	TGTGCCACAAGGGGTAGCGGGAACACCGGGGAGCTGTTTTTT
17	-	TRBV7-9	-	TRBJ2-7	CASSLARLGVRTYEQYF	TGTGCCAGCAGCTTAGCGCGTTTAGGGGTCCGAACCTACGAGCAGTACTTC
12	-	TRBV27	-	TRBJ1-1	CASSFMGSEAFF	TGTGCCAGCAGTTTTATGGGGAGTGAAGCTTTCTTT
20	TRBD2	TRBV5-1	-	TRBJ2-7	CASSSPPGTSGSLLGYEQYF	TGCGCCAGCAGCTCCCCGCCTGGGACTAGCGGGAGTCTTTTGGGATACGAGCAGTACTTC
13	-	TRBV18	-	TRBJ1-1	CASSPPAGTEAFF	TGTGCCAGCTCACCACCGGCAGGGACAGAAGCTTTCTTT
14	-	TRBV2	-	TRBJ1-2	CASSGGPRTYGYTF	TGTGCCAGCAGTGGGGGGCCTCGCACCTATGGCTACACCTTC
15	TRBD2	TRBV5-1	few	TRBJ2-1	CASSLSGGQNNEQFF	TGCGCCAGCAGCTTGTCGGGAGGGCAAAACAATGAGCAGTTCTTC
16	TRBD1	TRBV9	-	TRBJ2-3	CASSVVAGGYTDTQYF	TGTGCCAGCAGCGTAGTGGCAGGGGGATACACAGATACGCAGTATTTT
12	TRBD2	TRBV5-4	-	TRBJ2-3	CASSLSGGTQYF	TGTGCCAGCAGCTTGTCGGGGGGTACGCAGTATTTT
15	-	TRBV7-6	-	TRBJ2-6	CASSARVPGANVLTF	TGTGCCAGCAGCGCCAGGGTTCCTGGGGCCAACGTCCTGACTTTC
14	-	TRBV11-2	few	TRBJ1-1	CASSQSYRFAEAFF	TGTGCCAGCAGTCAATCATACCGGTTCGCTGAAGCTTTCTTT
14	TRBD1	TRBV7-9	-	TRBJ1-5	CASSSGQGSQPQHF	TGTGCCAGCAGTTCAGGACAGGGTAGTCAGCCCCAGCATTTT
13	-	TRBV13	-	TRBJ2-7	CASSDGLFSEQYF	TGTGCCAGCAGCGACGGACTGTTCAGCGAGCAGTACTTC
14	-	TRBV5-1	-	TRBJ2-5	CASSLVGGTETQYF	TGCGCCAGCAGCTTGGTCGGGGGTACGGAGACCCAGTACTTC